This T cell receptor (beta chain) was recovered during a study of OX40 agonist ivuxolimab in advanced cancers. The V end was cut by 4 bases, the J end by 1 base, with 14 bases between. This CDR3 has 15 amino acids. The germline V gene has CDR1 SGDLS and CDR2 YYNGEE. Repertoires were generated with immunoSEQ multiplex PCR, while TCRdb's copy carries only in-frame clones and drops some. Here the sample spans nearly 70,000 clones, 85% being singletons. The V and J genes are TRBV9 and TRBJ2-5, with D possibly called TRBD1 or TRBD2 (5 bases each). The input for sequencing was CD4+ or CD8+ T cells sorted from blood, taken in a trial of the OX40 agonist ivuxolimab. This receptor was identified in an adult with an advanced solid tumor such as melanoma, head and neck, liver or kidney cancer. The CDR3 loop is CASSTLGTIQETQYF. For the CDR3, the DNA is TGTGCCAGCAGCACCCTGGGGACCATCCAAGAGACCCAGTACTTC.